This T cell receptor (beta chain) is drawn from a study of cytomegalovirus exposure and HLA in healthy donors. In the PCR, 60 Vbeta and 13 Jbeta primers were used. Only in-frame clones appear in the TCRdb table, and some are missing; sequencing was by immunoSEQ multiplex PCR. Recorded for this sample: 200,000 or so clones. Trimming took off 2 bases at V and 3 bases at J, with 10 bases between the two ends. The length of the CDR3 is 14 residues. Germline V gene lookup returns CDR1 MNHNY and CDR2 SVGAGI (reference sequence). This chain links TRBV6-6 with TRBJ1-1; D is ambiguous. This clonotype was sampled from a boy aged 10-17 years in good health and CMV-seronegative. The sample consisted of PBMCs. This CDR3 is CASSYGFADTEAFF. The CDR3 nucleotides are TGTGCCAGCAGTTACGGGTTTGCGGACACTGAAGCTTTCTTT.